Listed here is a single T cell receptor beta chain. This sample is part of a study of blood T cell repertoires in COVID-19. Study information: Sites in the United States, Italy and Spain provided acute and convalescent COVID-19 samples.

There are 14 residues in the CDR3. Germline V gene lookup returns CDR1 SGDLS and CDR2 YYNGEE. V gave up 6 bases and J gave up 2 bases; unmatched junction bases: 7. The protocol was immunoSEQ multiplex PCR, while the TCRdb copy is restricted to in-frame clones and leaves out a portion. The repertoire holds approximately 290,000 clones, with 80% to 95% as singletons. The TCR was taken from a woman between 25 and 40 years old who had recovered from COVID-19. Sequencing was done on a sample of PBMCs or T cells enriched from blood (not recorded which). The chain recombines TRBV9 with TRBJ1-2; 7 bases map to TRBD1. The CDR3: CASTREQGNYGYTF. The CDR3 coding sequence is TGTGCCAGCACCCGAGAACAGGGGAACTATGGCTACACCTTC.